This T cell receptor beta chain was identified in a study of OX40 agonist ivuxolimab in advanced cancers. CDR3 size: 15 residues. Study-level findings and limits: Fewer expanded clones were found on average in CD4+ than in CD8+ T cells.

Profiling relied on immunoSEQ multiplex PCR, and the TCRdb table lists in-frame clones only, not all of them. Of about 60,000 clones in the sample, roughly 84% were seen once. In the case of this clone: Its antigen remains unidentified.

The starting material was CD4+ or CD8+ T cells sorted from blood, obtained in a trial of the OX40 agonist ivuxolimab. This receptor was obtained from an adult with an advanced solid tumor such as melanoma, head and neck, liver or kidney cancer. The rearrangement links TRBV21-1 to TRBJ2-7. TRBV21-1 is a listed pseudogene. The CDR3 DNA follows: TGTGCCAGCAGCAAAGCCCGCAACCGAACCTCCGAGCAGTACTTC. This sequence encodes CASSKARNRTSEQYF.